The 13 T cell receptor beta chains given below trace back to one sample, sequenced in a study of shared clonotypes between healthy human individuals. Profiling relied on immunoSEQ multiplex PCR, and the TCRdb table lists in-frame clones only, not all of them. The sample contains 1,100,000 or so clones, 70% to 80% of which appear only once. The sequenced sample consisted of memory CD4+ T cells from PBMCs. The subset: CD45RA-negative fraction. Receptors originate from a man in his late teens or twenties in good health. Some clones in this sample may be carry-over from other donors' samples.

In regard to this clone: It may be a read error: a sequence one base away is much more abundant. This chain connects TRBV14 to TRBJ2-1, with 10 bases identical to TRBD2. Per the germline V gene, CDR1 is SGHDN and CDR2 is FVKESK. The CDR3 runs to 15 residues. V trimming: 5 bases; J trimming: 0 bases; junction bases outside the gene matches: 1. CDR3 DNA: TGTGCCAGCAGCAGGACTAGCGGCTCCTACAATGAGCAGTTCTTC. Protein product: CASSRTSGSYNEQFF.

This chain joins TRBV4-3 and TRBJ2-2; perhaps TRBD2 as D (5 bases). This CDR3 is built from 14 residues. The germline V and J ends were trimmed by 0 bases and 5 bases, with 7 bases remaining between them. CDR1 is LGHNA and CDR2 is YSLEER in the germline V gene. The CDR3 loop reads CASSQDRGTGELFF. The DNA of the CDR3 is TGCGCCAGCAGCCAAGATCGCGGGACCGGGGAGCTGTTTTTT.

About this clone itself: In the same sample, other DNA sequences code for this CDR3. This sequence joins TRBV6-1 and TRBJ1-1, with 7 bases matching TRBD1. In germline, CDR1 is MNHNS, CDR2 SASEGT. The CDR3 has 13 amino acids. The V segment lost 6 bases and the J segment 1 base; nucleotides outside the gene matches: 2. The CDR3 nucleotides are TGTGCCAGCAGGCGGACAGGGAACACTGAAGCTTTCTTT. Its translation is CASRRTGNTEAFF.

The chain has TRBV29-1 and TRBJ2-2; D unclear. Germline lookup yields CDR1 SQVTM and CDR2 ANQGSEA. The CDR3 spans 15 residues. V dropped 6 bases and J dropped 0 bases, with 14 bases sitting between them. CDR3 protein: CSVAWNAANTGELFF. The CDR3 DNA reads as TGCAGCGTCGCTTGGAACGCGGCGAACACCGGGGAGCTGTTTTTT.

The sample holds a few counts of this clone. The chain joins TRBV21-1 to TRBJ2-7; the table's D call of TRBD1 was not tested on the DNA. TRBV21-1 is listed as a pseudogene. The CDR3 has 15 amino acids. CDR3: CASSRLTGEFYEQYF. The CDR3 region has the DNA TGTGCCAGCAGCAGGCTGACAGGGGAGTTCTACGAGCAGTACTTC.

V and J are TRBV9 and TRBJ2-7; 9 bases are a match to TRBD2. The germline gives CDR1 SGDLS, CDR2 YYNGEE. The trim removed 4 bases at V and 6 bases at J, leaving 8 bases unmatched. CDR3 length equals 14 residues. The CDR3 loop is CASSPRVSGSEQYF. CDR3 in DNA: TGTGCCAGCAGCCCCCGGGTTAGCGGGAGCGAGCAGTACTTC.

The chain uses TRBV2 and TRBJ2-7; D possibly uses TRBD1 or TRBD2 (5 bases each). V lost 8 bases, J lost 0 bases, and 14 bases lay in between. The length of the CDR3 is 14 residues. Per germline, CDR1 SNHLY and CDR2 FYNNEI. The CDR3 loop is CASLRDPSSYEQYF. The CDR3, as DNA: TGTGCCAGCCTAAGGGACCCCAGCTCCTACGAGCAGTACTTC.

The chain links TRBV5-6 to TRBJ1-2; 7 nucleotides align to TRBD1. This CDR3 spans 14 amino acids. The junction had 4 bases not matched to a gene; V was cut back by 1 base and J by 4 bases. CDR1 is SGHDT and CDR2 is YYEEEE in the germline V gene. The DNA for the CDR3 is TGTGCCAGCAGCTTGAAGACAGGGTTCTATGGCTACACCTTC. Encoded protein: CASSLKTGFYGYTF. Together with reference TRBV5-6 and TRBJ1-2, the CDR3 gives the full variable domain: DAGVTQSPTHLIKTRGQQVTLRCSPKSGHDTVSWYQQALGQGPQFIFQYYEEEERQRGNFPDRFSGHQFPNYSSELNVNALLLGDSALYLCASSLKTGFYGYTFGSGTRLTVV.

This clone was detected only a few times. The V call is TRBV19, the J call TRBJ1-5, with D possibly matching TRBD1 (5 bases). Germline values: CDR1 LNHDA, CDR2 SQIVND (reference sequence). Trimming removed 7 bases from V and 3 bases from J, with 16 bases in between. The CDR3 totals 15 residues. The DNA for the CDR3 is TGTGCCAGTATCCGAGGAGGGGCAGACAATCAGCCCCAGCATTTT. Its protein product is CASIRGGADNQPQHF.

This chain connects TRBV14 to TRBJ2-3; D is unresolved. Germline V gives CDR1 SGHDN, CDR2 FVKESK. Trimming stripped 5 bases from V and 4 bases from J, with 10 bases between. This CDR3 has 13 residues. CDR3 protein: CASSAAWSDTQYF. Written as DNA, the CDR3 is TGTGCCAGCAGCGCCGCGTGGTCAGATACGCAGTATTTT.

J is TRBJ2-6 and V is TRBV15; D is possibly TRBD1 (7 bases). CDR1 and CDR2 from the germline V gene are LNHNV and YYDKDF (reference sequence). Deletions cut 5 bases from V and 2 bases from J, with 10 bases between. This CDR3 region has 15 residues. The CDR3 here is CATSGGGTGANVLTF. In nucleotides, the CDR3 is TGTGCCACCAGCGGAGGGGGCACTGGGGCCAACGTCCTGACTTTC.

The genes are TRBV6-5 and TRBJ1-5; D uncertain. The V end was cut by 0 bases, the J end by 7 bases, with 7 bases between. This CDR3 spans 13 amino acids. The V gene's germline CDR1 is MNHEY and CDR2 SVGAGI. The CDR3 DNA reads as TGTGCCAGCAGTTACTCGAAAGACCAGCCCCAGCATTTT. It encodes CASSYSKDQPQHF.

This clone was seen a single time. This chain connects TRBV30 to TRBJ1-2; D uncertain. V was trimmed by 5 bases and J by 8 bases, leaving 12 bases between them. This CDR3 spans 11 amino acids. The V gene's germline CDR1 is GTSNPN and CDR2 SVGIG (reference sequence). The DNA of the CDR3 is TGTGCCTGGTGCAGTCTAGGAGGCTACACCTTC. Translated, it gives CAWCSLGGYTF.